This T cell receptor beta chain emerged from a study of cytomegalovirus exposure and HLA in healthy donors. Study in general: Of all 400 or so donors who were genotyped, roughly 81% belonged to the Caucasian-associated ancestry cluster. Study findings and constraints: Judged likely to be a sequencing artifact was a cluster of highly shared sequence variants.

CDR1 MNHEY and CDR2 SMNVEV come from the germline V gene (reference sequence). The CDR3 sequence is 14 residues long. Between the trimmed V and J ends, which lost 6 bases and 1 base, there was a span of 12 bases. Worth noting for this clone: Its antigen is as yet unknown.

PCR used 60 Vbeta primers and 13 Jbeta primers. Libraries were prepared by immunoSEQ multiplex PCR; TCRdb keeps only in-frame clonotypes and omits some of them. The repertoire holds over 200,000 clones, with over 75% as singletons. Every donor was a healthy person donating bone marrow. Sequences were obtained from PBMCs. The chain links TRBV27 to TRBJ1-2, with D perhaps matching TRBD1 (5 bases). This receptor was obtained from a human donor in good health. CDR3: CASRPTGGNYGYTF. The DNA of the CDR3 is TGTGCCAGCAGACCCACCGGGGGTAACTATGGCTACACCTTC.